The rows below give T cell receptor beta chains drawn from one sample of a study of early T cells in non-severe SARS-CoV-2 infection. TCRdb used MiXCR to reprocess the 5' RACE reads, holding one entry per CDR3 protein. Here the sample spans about 50,000 distinct CDR3 sequences, around 10% being singletons. The specimen was whole blood, collected at baseline. These receptors came from an adult who was a healthcare worker with PCR-confirmed SARS-CoV-2 infection or an uninfected control (not recorded which). Each CDR3 is given with its conserved first and last residue. A D gene is named only where the DNA matches it firmly. The size entry is marked missing in some rows and otherwise reads once, few, many or a size class.

>TRBJ1-4|TRBV7-9|-|-
CASSPRTVDEKLFF
TGTGCCAGCAGCCCCCGGACAGTGGATGAAAAACTGTTTTTT
>TRBJ1-1|TRBV18|TRBD1|-
CASSPKQGANTEAFF
TGTGCCAGCTCACCCAAACAGGGGGCGAACACTGAAGCTTTCTTT
>TRBJ2-5|TRBV7-9|-|-
CASSSLLKKGDETQYF
TGTGCCAGCAGCTCGCTCCTCAAAAAAGGGGATGAGACCCAGTACTTC
>TRBJ2-7|TRBV5-1|TRBD1|-
CASSLEDRNYEQYF
TGCGCCAGCAGCTTAGAGGACAGGAACTACGAGCAGTACTTC
>TRBJ2-1|TRBV6-6|TRBD2|few
CASSYSGGAGNEQFF
TGTGCCAGCAGTTATAGCGGGGGGGCCGGAAATGAGCAGTTCTTC
>TRBJ2-7|TRBV29-1|TRBD1|many
CSVLKGAQGVEQYF
TGCAGCGTCCTCAAAGGAGCTCAGGGGGTCGAGCAGTACTTC
>TRBJ2-3|TRBV7-3|TRBD2|many
CASRGNSGTSRSDTQYF
TGTGCCAGCAGGGGGAACAGCGGGACTTCACGTTCGGATACGCAGTATTTT
>TRBJ2-1|TRBV4-1|-|many
CASSQLDILSYNEQFF
TGCGCCAGCAGCCAATTGGACATATTGAGCTACAATGAGCAGTTCTTC
>TRBJ2-2|TRBV11-2|-|-
CASSPAPRKNTGELFF
TGTGCCAGCAGCCCTGCCCCCAGAAAGAACACCGGGGAGCTGTTTTTT
>TRBJ2-3|TRBV29-1|-|few
CSAKGLAEQSTDTQYF
TGCAGCGCCAAGGGCTTGGCGGAGCAGAGCACAGATACGCAGTATTTT
>TRBJ2-3|TRBV18|TRBD1|many
CASSPPEQGGDTQYF
TGTGCCAGCTCACCACCGGAACAGGGGGGAGATACGCAGTATTTT
>TRBJ2-2|TRBV20-1|TRBD2|-
CSAREGTGELFF
TGCAGTGCCCGGGAGGGTACCGGGGAGCTGTTTTTT
>TRBJ2-1|TRBV6-4|TRBD2|many
CASSDGGLAGVHEQFF
TGTGCCAGCAGTGACGGGGGACTAGCGGGAGTACACGAGCAGTTCTTC
>TRBJ2-7|TRBV11-2|TRBD2|many
CASSPGLAGAMGQYF
TGTGCCAGCAGCCCTGGACTAGCGGGAGCTATGGGGCAGTACTTC
>TRBJ2-1|TRBV27|-|-
CASRSFGRNNEQFF
TGTGCCAGCAGGTCCTTTGGCAGAAACAATGAGCAGTTCTTC
>TRBJ2-1|TRBV29-1|TRBD2|-
CSVESKGLAGGISLF
TGCAGCGTTGAGAGTAAAGGACTAGCGGGAGGAATATCCCTCTTC
>TRBJ2-3|TRBV29-1|-|many
CSVVGASSTDTQYF
TGCAGCGTTGTGGGGGCGAGCAGCACAGATACGCAGTATTTT
>TRBJ2-2|TRBV7-9|-|-
CASSLMGPTTGELFF
TGTGCCAGCAGCTTGATGGGGCCAACCACCGGGGAGCTGTTTTTT
>TRBJ2-7|TRBV28|-|-
CASSSVGDEQYF
TGTGCCAGCAGTTCCGTGGGGGACGAGCAGTACTTC
>TRBJ2-1|TRBV19|TRBD2|few
CASSITGLVFDEQFF
TGTGCCAGTAGTATTACGGGACTAGTGTTCGATGAGCAGTTCTTC
>TRBJ2-7|TRBV7-2|TRBD1|many
CASGRQGDSEQYF
TGTGCCAGCGGCCGACAGGGGGACTCCGAGCAGTACTTC
>TRBJ2-1|TRBV30|-|-
CAWDGRSPEQFF
TGTGCCTGGGACGGCAGATCCCCCGAGCAGTTCTTC
>TRBJ2-1|TRBV11-2|-|-
CASSIDRNEQFF
TGTGCCAGCAGCATAGACAGAAATGAGCAGTTCTTC
>TRBJ2-5|TRBV7-7|TRBD2|-
CASSARRTSGGETQYF
TGTGCTAGCAGCGCCCGCAGGACTAGCGGAGGAGAGACCCAGTACTTC
>TRBJ2-1|TRBV6-2/TRBV6-3|TRBD2|few
CASSRLAGNEQFF
TGTGCCAGCAGTCGACTAGCCGGGAATGAGCAGTTCTTC
>TRBJ2-4|TRBV6-2/TRBV6-3|TRBD1|-
CATDVTGNKNIQYF
TGTGCCACAGACGTGACAGGGAACAAAAACATTCAGTACTTC
>TRBJ1-5|TRBV27|TRBD1|many
CASSFLDRLGLQHF
TGTGCCAGCAGTTTCCTGGACAGGCTGGGTCTCCAGCATTTT
>TRBJ2-3|TRBV18|-|-
CASSPNSDTQYF
TGTGCCAGCTCACCAAACTCAGATACGCAGTATTTT
>TRBJ2-5|TRBV20-1|TRBD1|many
CSARSTGAGETQYF
TGCAGTGCTAGAAGCACAGGGGCAGGGGAGACCCAGTACTTC
>TRBJ1-1|TRBV11-2|-|many
CASSISYRGTEAFF
TGTGCCAGCAGCATTAGTTATAGGGGCACTGAAGCTTTCTTT
>TRBJ1-4|TRBV2|TRBD1|few
CASSEGGQGHEKLFF
TGTGCCAGCAGTGAAGGGGGACAGGGCCATGAAAAACTGTTTTTT
>TRBJ2-2|TRBV12-3/TRBV12-4|-|many
CASSHSRPLLTGELFF
TGTGCCAGCAGCCATTCCAGACCCCTCCTCACCGGGGAGCTGTTTTTT
>TRBJ2-1|TRBV6-4|TRBD1|-
CASSDPGTDYNEQFF
TGTGCCAGCAGTGACCCCGGGACAGATTACAATGAGCAGTTCTTC
>TRBJ2-2|TRBV7-3|TRBD1|-
CASSLVNRGDPGELFF
TGTGCCAGCAGCTTAGTAAACAGGGGGGATCCCGGGGAGCTGTTTTTT